The 4 T cell receptor beta chains in this list originate from one sample, sequenced in a study of blood T cell repertoires in COVID-19. Measured with immunoSEQ multiplex PCR; TCRdb has only the in-frame clones, and not every one. Here the sample spans roughly 68,000 clones, over 65% being singletons. Sequencing was performed on peripheral blood. The receptors were sampled from a woman older than 75 with acute or convalescent COVID-19.

The chain has TRBV7-9 and TRBJ1-4; 8 bases map to TRBD1. The germline V gene has CDR1 SEHNR and CDR2 FQNEAQ (reference sequence). This CDR3 region has 16 residues. V gave up 4 bases and J gave up 8 bases; unmatched junction bases: 12. CDR3 loop: CASSSLIQGVREKLFF. The CDR3 DNA reads as TGTGCCAGCAGCTCGCTGATACAGGGGGTACGGGAAAAACTGTTTTTT.

The chain recombines TRBV4-1 with TRBJ1-4, with no clear D. Per germline, CDR1 MGHRA and CDR2 YSYEKL. This CDR3 comprises 14 residues. The V and J ends lost 1 base and 3 bases respectively, with 6 bases between them. Written as DNA, the CDR3 is TGCGCCAGCAGCCAAGGCACAGCTAATGAAAAACTGTTTTTT. Protein sequence: CASSQGTANEKLFF.

This clone was found a few times. The chain employs TRBV14 and TRBJ1-4; no reliable D call. Germline V gives CDR1 SGHDN, CDR2 FVKESK. The CDR3 loop spans 13 amino acids. V dropped 6 bases and J dropped 8 bases, with 13 bases sitting between them. DNA for the CDR3: TGTGCCAGCAGTCCACGGGTACGGGAAAAACTGTTTTTT. Translated, it gives CASSPRVREKLFF.

V usage is TRBV27 and J usage is TRBJ1-5, with D perhaps matching TRBD1 (6 bases). Germline lookup yields CDR1 MNHEY and CDR2 SMNVEV (reference sequence). This CDR3 is 20 amino acids long. Trimming removed 7 bases at V and 4 bases at J, with 32 bases between. CDR3 sequence reads: CASIQRAPDSKYNLNQPQHF. The CDR3 nucleotides read TGTGCCAGCATACAACGTGCCCCGGACAGCAAATACAATCTAAATCAGCCCCAGCATTTT.